This T cell receptor (beta chain) came from a study of T cells after yellow fever vaccination. The CDR3 covers 15 residues. V dropped 1 base and J dropped 1; count of bases not matched to a gene: 0. CDR1 is KGHDR and CDR2 is SFDVKD in the germline V gene. TCRdb re-called the 5' RACE reads through MiXCR, storing one row per CDR3 protein. The sample lists fewer than 450,000 distinct CDR3 sequences, approximately 8% occurring once. The J gene is TRBJ2-3, the V gene TRBV24-1; 8 bases line up with TRBD2. The source of this sequence is a man aged 18 to 35 who received the YFV17D yellow fever vaccine. Sequenced here: PBMCs, sampled around 45 days after the first yellow fever vaccination. CDR3 protein: CATSDFGGGTDTQYF. As DNA, the CDR3 is TGTGCCACCAGTGATTTCGGGGGGGGCACAGATACGCAGTATTTT.